What follows are 29 T cell receptor beta chains derived from one specimen sequenced in a study of blood T cells in healthy people across ages. Through a sample-barcoded 5' primer and a J-beta primer mix, a second PCR was run for roughly 6 to 11 cycles. MiXCR, run by TCRdb on the 5' RACE reads, gives a single entry per CDR3 protein. The table has about 1.4 million distinct CDR3 sequences, roughly 64% seen once. Sequenced sample: blood. All receptors derive from a man younger than 35 in good health.

The chain employs TRBV20-1 and TRBJ2-2; D ambiguous. With 8 bases removed from V and 1 base from J, the gap between germline ends came to 8 bases. CDR3 size: 12 residues. Germline V gives CDR1 DFQATT, CDR2 SNEGSKA (reference sequence). The CDR3 bases are TGCAGTCGCGGCGGGAACACCGGGGAGCTGTTTTTT. Amino acids: CSRGGNTGELFF.

CDR3 nucleotides: TGTGCCAGCAGTGAAAACCTCCGGTCTAACTATGGCTACACCTTC. Amino acid sequence: CASSENLRSNYGYTF. The chain couples TRBV2 to TRBJ1-2; D call uncertain. The CDR3 sequence is 15 residues long. The germline V gene encodes CDR1 SNHLY and CDR2 FYNNEI. V shed 2 bases and J shed 0 bases, with 10 bases lying between them.

The chain recombines TRBV4-2 with TRBJ2-7, with D tentatively TRBD1 (6 bases). This CDR3 region has 15 residues. The V end lost 2 bases, the J end lost 4 bases, and 15 bases lay between the germline ends. Germline V gene sequence: CDR1 LGHNA, CDR2 YNFKEQ. CDR3 amino acids: CASSQYRGGIYEQYF. The CDR3 coding sequence is TGTGCCAGCAGCCAATACCGAGGGGGAATTTACGAGCAGTACTTC.

This rearrangement joins TRBV24-1 to TRBJ1-2; D gene uncertain. This CDR3 has 13 residues. Trimming shortened V by 3 bases and J by 6 bases, and 10 bases separated the two germline ends. Per germline, CDR1 KGHDR and CDR2 SFDVKD. CDR3 residues: CATSDRPGDGYTF. The DNA of the CDR3 is TGTGCCACCAGTGATCGACCTGGGGATGGCTACACCTTC.

This chain joins TRBV4-2 and TRBJ2-7; the D gene is possibly TRBD1 (5 bases). The CDR3 has 15 residues. V dropped 1 base and J dropped 2 bases, with 12 bases sitting between them. Germline V gene sequence: CDR1 LGHNA, CDR2 YNFKEQ. The CDR3 spells CASSQAVQGTYEQYF. The CDR3 nucleotides are TGTGCCAGCAGCCAAGCGGTTCAGGGAACCTACGAGCAGTACTTC.

The chain joins TRBV27 to TRBJ1-5; D uncertain. Trimming removed 6 bases from V and 0 bases from J, with 12 bases in between. Germline CDR1 reads MNHEY; CDR2 reads SMNVEV (reference sequence). This CDR3 has 15 residues. In DNA, the CDR3 is TGTGCCAGCAGCCGGACGGAGTATAGCAATCAGCCCCAGCATTTT. Translated: CASSRTEYSNQPQHF.

CDR3 nucleotides: TGCGCCAGCAGCCAAGTGGGACAGGGGGTGTTCAATGAGCAGTTCTTC. It yields the protein CASSQVGQGVFNEQFF. The genes are TRBV4-1 and TRBJ2-1, with 11 bases that match TRBD1. V shed 1 base and J 6 bases; nucleotides not matched to a gene: 5. Germline V gene lookup returns CDR1 MGHRA and CDR2 YSYEKL. The CDR3 runs 16 residues.

This clonotype turned up a few times. This rearrangement joins TRBV29-1 to TRBJ2-1; D is possibly TRBD2 (6 bases). V lost 7 bases and J 0 bases, leaving 13 bases between the germline ends. Germline CDR1 reads SQVTM; CDR2 reads ANQGSEA. This CDR3 has 14 residues. The DNA for the CDR3 is TGCAGCGCCGGGGGACTCAGCTCCTACAATGAGCAGTTCTTC. Translated: CSAGGLSSYNEQFF.

V and J are TRBV27 and TRBJ2-1; TRBD2 aligns across 12 bases. CDR1 and CDR2 from the germline V gene are MNHEY and SMNVEV (reference sequence). CDR3 length: 15 amino acids. J was trimmed by 8 bases and V by 6 bases; bases with no gene match: 8. CDR3 bases: TGTGCCAGCAGCAAGACTAGCGGGAGTTTGGATGAGCAGTTCTTC. Its translation: CASSKTSGSLDEQFF.

The table lists this clonotype with a count of one. The rearrangement links TRBV5-1 to TRBJ1-6, with D maybe TRBD1 (5 bases). CDR1 is SGHRS, CDR2 YFSETQ, per germline. The length of the CDR3 is 18 residues. V lost 0 bases and J lost 1, with 14 bases in between. CDR3 sequence reads: CASSLAGLGDSYNSPLHF. For the CDR3, the DNA is TGCGCCAGCAGCTTGGCCGGGTTGGGGGATTCCTATAATTCACCCCTCCACTTT.

The chain employs TRBV20-1 and TRBJ2-3, with TRBD1 as a possible D gene (6 bases). The CDR3 is 14 residues long. Trimming cost V 4 bases and J 2 bases, with 13 bases left between them. Germline V gene lookup returns CDR1 DFQATT and CDR2 SNEGSKA (reference sequence). The CDR3 nucleotides are TGCAGTGCTAAACGACGGGACAACACAGATACGCAGTATTTT. Translated, it gives CSAKRRDNTDTQYF.

This sequence joins TRBV29-1 and TRBJ2-7, with D perhaps matching TRBD1 (5 bases). V dropped 7 bases and J dropped 0 bases, with 13 bases sitting between them. CDR1 is SQVTM and CDR2 is ANQGSEA in the germline V gene. This CDR3 region has 13 residues. CDR3 amino acids: CSAPRASSYEQYF. CDR3 nucleotide sequence: TGCAGCGCCCCCAGGGCAAGCTCCTACGAGCAGTACTTC.

V gene TRBV6-1 combines with J gene TRBJ2-4, with D uncertain. V lost 5 bases and J lost 6, with 8 bases in between. The CDR3 runs 12 residues. Germline-derived CDR1 and CDR2 are MNHNS and SASEGT. CDR3 bases: TGTGCCAGCAGTTTGCCTTTAAACATTCAGTACTTC. Protein product: CASSLPLNIQYF.

In this sample, this clonotype turned up a few times. This chain joins TRBV6-5 and TRBJ2-4; possible D gene TRBD2, 5 bases. Trimming cost V 6 bases and J 1 base, with 13 bases left between them. The CDR3 consists of 15 residues. CDR1 and CDR2 from the germline V gene are MNHEY and SVGAGI. The CDR3 loop reads CASRPGLVAKNIQYF. Here the CDR3 DNA reads TGTGCCAGCAGACCAGGACTTGTGGCCAAAAACATTCAGTACTTC.

Only a few counts were recorded for this clonotype. The J gene is TRBJ2-1, the V gene TRBV29-1; 10 nucleotides line up with TRBD2. Unmatched junction bases numbered 5, after V lost 3 bases and J lost 3 bases. CDR1 SQVTM and CDR2 ANQGSEA come from the germline V gene. The CDR3 consists of 15 residues. DNA for the CDR3: TGCAGCGTTGATTTAGCGGGGGGCTACTACAATGAGCAGTTCTTC. This codes for CSVDLAGGYYNEQFF.

The rearrangement links TRBV7-9 to TRBJ1-4; D is undetermined. The length of the CDR3 is 17 residues. Trimming removed 4 bases at V and 4 bases at J, with 19 bases between. CDR1 is SEHNR, CDR2 FQNEAQ, per germline (reference sequence). The CDR3 here is CASSYKRAPAFNEKLFF. CDR3 coding DNA: TGTGCCAGCAGCTACAAGAGGGCACCCGCCTTTAATGAAAAACTGTTTTTT. The variable domain in full, completed from reference TRBV7-9 and TRBJ1-4, reads DTGVSQNPRHKITKRGQNVTFRCDPISEHNRLYWYRQTLGQGPEFLTYFQNEAQLEKSRLLSDRFSAERPKGSFSTLEIQRTEQGDSAMYLCASSYKRAPAFNEKLFFGSGTQLSVL.

The chain joins TRBV25-1 to TRBJ2-3, with D hard to call. CDR1 and CDR2 from the germline V gene are MGHDK and SYGVNS. Trimming cost V 3 bases and J 3 bases, with 13 bases left between them. The CDR3 sequence is 15 residues long. This CDR3 reads CASSERSTRTDTQYF. CDR3 sequence (DNA): TGTGCCAGCAGTGAGCGGTCTACCCGGACAGATACGCAGTATTTT.

The chain uses TRBV2 and TRBJ2-1; possibly TRBD1 or TRBD2 for D (5 bases each). The CDR3 loop spans 15 amino acids. V was pared by 9 bases and J by 4 bases, with 19 bases between. Germline CDR1 reads SNHLY; CDR2 reads FYNNEI. The CDR3 DNA is TGTGCCAGGAAGCCGTGGGGGAGAGAGTACAATGAGCAGTTCTTC. Translated: CARKPWGREYNEQFF.

This CDR3 is CASSKTSGHEQFF. The CDR3 DNA is TGTGCCAGCAGTAAGACGTCTGGCCATGAGCAGTTCTTC. The V and J genes are TRBV6-5 and TRBJ2-1; no reliable D call. The ends were cut back, 5 bases at V and 8 bases at J, with 13 bases in the middle. The CDR3 sequence is 13 residues long. Germline CDR1 reads MNHEY; CDR2 reads SVGAGI.

V usage is TRBV6-6 and J usage is TRBJ1-1, with D hard to call. Between the trimmed V and J ends, which lost 6 bases and 4 bases, there was a span of 12 bases. The CDR3 extends over 13 amino acids. Germline V lookup: CDR1 MNHNY, CDR2 SVGAGI (reference sequence). CDR3 loop: CASSPTRSTEAFF. Here the CDR3 DNA reads TGTGCCAGCAGCCCCACGAGAAGCACTGAAGCTTTCTTT.

In this sample, this clonotype turned up a few times. The junction departs from germline at one end; a sequencing error may be responsible. This chain links TRBV7-7 with TRBJ2-5, with TRBD2 matching 8 bases. The CDR3 has 14 residues. Looked up from germline, CDR1 is SSHAT and CDR2 is FNYEAQ (reference sequence). The CDR3 nucleotides are TGTGCTAGCAGCGGCCGGGGGGGGTTGGAGACCCAGTACTTC. Translating it yields CASSGRGGLETQYF.

J is TRBJ1-1 and V is TRBV7-2; D unclear. V was clipped by 2 bases and J by 6 bases, with 10 bases between them. The CDR3 runs 13 residues. The germline V gene encodes CDR1 SGHTA and CDR2 FQGNSA. CDR3 loop: CASSLFSSPEAFF. The DNA for the CDR3 is TGTGCCAGCAGCTTATTTTCGTCCCCTGAAGCTTTCTTT.

This clonotype was picked up one time. This chain joins TRBV27 and TRBJ1-4; D perhaps matches TRBD1 (6 bases). There are 15 residues in the CDR3. Between the trimmed V and J ends, which lost 7 bases and 3 bases, there was a span of 15 bases. CDR1 is MNHEY and CDR2 is SMNVEV in the germline V gene (reference sequence). CDR3 DNA sequence: TGTGCCAGCAAACCCTCAGGGGTTGCTAATGAAAAACTGTTTTTT. Its translation: CASKPSGVANEKLFF.

The rearrangement links TRBV4-1 to TRBJ2-5; TRBD1 matches 7 bases. Germline lookup yields CDR1 MGHRA and CDR2 YSYEKL. This CDR3 has 16 amino acids. V was pared by 4 bases and J by 1 base, with 9 bases of the junction left unmatched. The CDR3 bases are TGCGCCAGCAGCCGACTCCCGACAGGGTTCCAAGAGACCCAGTACTTC. This sequence encodes CASSRLPTGFQETQYF.

The chain employs TRBV20-1 and TRBJ2-1; 7 bases align to TRBD1. Trimming at V came to 7 bases and at J to 12 bases, leaving 24 bases not matched to a gene. The germline V gene has CDR1 DFQATT and CDR2 SNEGSKA (reference sequence). This CDR3 is built from 16 residues. The CDR3 bases are TGCAGTGTCAACCAACCCGTGACAGGGCGTAGAGATACGCAGTTCTTC. It specifies CSVNQPVTGRRDTQFF.

V usage is TRBV27 and J usage is TRBJ2-1; 7 nucleotides match TRBD1. Trimming took 5 bases from V and 2 from J; bases not matched to a gene: 9. CDR1 and CDR2 from the germline V gene are MNHEY and SMNVEV (reference sequence). The CDR3 has 16 amino acids. The CDR3 region is CASSLRQGITYNEQFF. Written as DNA, the CDR3 is TGTGCCAGCAGTCTCCGACAGGGTATCACCTACAATGAGCAGTTCTTC.

This clonotype turned up a few times. The chain links TRBV20-1 to TRBJ2-1, with D possibly TRBD1 on 5 matching bases. Germline CDR1 DFQATT, CDR2 SNEGSKA (reference sequence). Trimming removed 2 bases from V and 8 bases from J, with 13 bases in between. CDR3 length: 13 residues. The CDR3 region has the DNA TGCAGTGCTAGACCTAAAGGGGCCTATGAGCAGTTCTTC. It specifies CSARPKGAYEQFF.

V usage is TRBV6-2 or TRBV6-3 and J usage is TRBJ1-1; D remains unclear. The CDR3 is made up of 11 amino acids. CDR1 is MNHEY and CDR2 is SVGEGT in the germline V gene. Trimming took 5 bases from V and 8 from J, leaving 9 bases between them. The CDR3 DNA sequence: TGTGCCAGCAGTGGCAAGATCGAAGCTTTCTTT. Amino acid sequence: CASSGKIEAFF.

The V and J genes are TRBV5-1 and TRBJ2-1; 7 bases align to TRBD2. Germline V gene sequence: CDR1 SGHRS, CDR2 YFSETQ. The trim removed 6 bases at V and 7 bases at J, leaving 13 bases unmatched. The CDR3 spans 15 residues. As DNA, the CDR3 is TGCGCCAGCACGACTCTAGCTGGACTAGGAAATGAGCAGTTCTTC. It codes for CASTTLAGLGNEQFF.